This TCR beta chain appears in the sequencing data of a study of shared clonotypes between healthy human individuals. The donor cohort consisted entirely of Caucasian adults residing in Nashville, Tennessee. In the authors' workflow: Junction-only sequences produced by ImmunoSEQ had no quality scores, so filtering differed. Profiling relied on immunoSEQ multiplex PCR, and the TCRdb table lists in-frame clones only, not all of them. Clone size and the V and J calls come from that table; the DNA yielded D and trimming. Seen here are 2.5 million or so clones, more than 90% observed once, and the top ten hold 0.13% to 0.15%. Sequenced sample: naive CD4+ T cells sorted from blood. Subset: CD45RA+ positively selected. The TCR comes from a man between 18 and 35 years old in good health.

CDR3 nucleotides: TGTGCCAGCAGCGGACAGGGGGCTGAAAAGACCCAGTACTTC. Translated, it gives CASSGQGAEKTQYF. The chain joins TRBV6-5 to TRBJ2-5, with 11 bases that match TRBD1. The CDR3 loop spans 14 amino acids. The junction had 6 bases not matched to a gene; V was cut back by 6 bases and J by 6 bases. Looked up from germline, CDR1 is MNHEY and CDR2 is SVGAGI.